Reported below is one T cell receptor (beta chain). As yet, its antigen is unknown. The sample originates from a study of shared clonotypes between healthy human individuals. Study results and limitations: Non-shared clonotypes had lower generation probabilities than those shared by all four donors.

CDR3 length equals 11 residues. V lost 3 bases to trimming and J lost 8 bases, with 10 bases between them. CDR1 is DFQATT and CDR2 is SNEGSKA in the germline V gene (reference sequence). The assay used deep level. The assay was immunoSEQ multiplex PCR, and TCRdb's table has in-frame clones only and misses some. The sample yields some 2 million clones, 90% to 95% seen once. The sample taken for sequencing was naive CD4+ T cells sorted from blood. Regarding subset: CD45RA+ positively selected. J is TRBJ1-2 and V is TRBV20-1; no firm D call. The receptor was isolated from a man aged 18-30 years in good health. CDR3 in amino acids: CSASFVGGYTF. The CDR3 DNA sequence: TGCAGTGCTAGCTTTGTCGGGGGCTACACCTTC.